The entry below gives a single T cell receptor beta chain sequence along with its context. In the authors' workflow: Reference gene primer amplification yielded estimated nucleated cell counts. Some clones are missing from TCRdb's copy, which holds only in-frame ones; the method was immunoSEQ multiplex PCR. V and J calls and clone size come straight from that table; D and trimming were deduced from the DNA. The sample lists over 350,000 clones, 86% occurring once. The data derive from a study of blood T cell repertoires in COVID-19. Study-wide context: Material from acute and convalescent COVID-19 was sourced from the United States, Italy and Spain. Nucleic acid was either cDNA or gDNA, and it came from T cells, B-cell-depleted T cells, or PBMCs.

V lost 4 bases and J lost 3, with 7 bases in between. The CDR3 runs 12 residues. Germline values: CDR1 SGHTA, CDR2 FQGNSA. This TCR derives from a woman younger than 45 with active or convalescent COVID-19. The rearrangement joins TRBV7-2 to TRBJ2-7; D might be TRBD1 (5 bases). Sequencing used peripheral blood. This chain's CDR3 is CASSSTGYEQYF. Here the CDR3 DNA reads TGTGCCAGCAGCTCAACAGGCTACGAGCAGTACTTC.